One and the same sample provided the 28 T cell receptor beta chains below, sequenced in a study of cytomegalovirus exposure and HLA in healthy donors. The protocol was immunoSEQ multiplex PCR, while the TCRdb copy is restricted to in-frame clones and leaves out a portion. This sample has 150,000 to 200,000 clones, with around 85% found just once. Sequencing input: PBMCs. Receptors were obtained from a man between 18 and 29 years old in good health and CMV-seropositive.

The chain recombines TRBV5-4 with TRBJ2-7, with a tentative D call TRBD2 (5 bases). The V and J ends lost 4 bases and 1 base respectively, with 15 bases between them. Per germline, CDR1 SGHNT and CDR2 YYREEE (reference sequence). The length of the CDR3 is 15 residues. CDR3 in amino acids: CASSDYSSGSYEQYF. CDR3 bases: TGTGCCAGCAGCGACTACTCCTCCGGTTCCTACGAGCAGTACTTC.

The rearrangement uses TRBV28 and TRBJ2-1, with 7 nucleotides matching TRBD1. The CDR3 has 15 residues. The trim removed 2 bases at V and 7 bases at J, leaving 8 bases unmatched. Germline CDR1 is MDHEN and CDR2 is SYDVKM. CDR3 sequence reads: CASSLIRDSQNEQFF. The CDR3 DNA reads as TGTGCCAGCAGTTTAATCCGGGACAGCCAAAATGAGCAGTTCTTC.

This chain links TRBV4-2 with TRBJ2-2; TRBD1 agrees at 9 bases. The CDR3 totals 17 residues. The germline gives CDR1 LGHNA, CDR2 YNFKEQ. J gave up 3 bases and V 4 bases, and 9 bases lay outside the gene matches. DNA for the CDR3: TGTGCCAGCAGCCCCTCCCGGGACAGGGCCTACACCGGGGAGCTGTTTTTT. Amino acids: CASSPSRDRAYTGELFF.

The chain is built from TRBV5-1 and TRBJ2-7; a weak D match, TRBD1 (5 bases). The germline V gene has CDR1 SGHRS and CDR2 YFSETQ. This CDR3 is 11 amino acids long. Trimming took off 4 bases at V and 6 bases at J, with 8 bases between the two ends. The CDR3 spells CASSTDSEQYF. The CDR3 DNA follows: TGCGCCAGCAGCACCGACAGCGAGCAGTACTTC. Based on the CDR3 plus reference TRBV5-1 and TRBJ2-7, the full variable domain is KAGVTQTPRYLIKTRGQQVTLSCSPISGHRSVSWYQQTPGQGLQFLFEYFSETQRNKGNFPGRFSGRQFSNSRSEMNVSTLELGDSALYLCASSTDSEQYFGPGTRLTVT.

The V and J genes are TRBV5-1 and TRBJ2-1, with a tentative D call TRBD1 (5 bases). V was clipped by 4 bases and J by 6 bases, with 14 bases between them. This CDR3 is built from 14 residues. Per the germline V gene, CDR1 is SGHRS and CDR2 is YFSETQ. The CDR3 protein is CASSLLAGRNEQFF. Here the CDR3 DNA reads TGCGCCAGCAGCCTTTTGGCAGGGCGCAATGAGCAGTTCTTC.

The rearrangement uses TRBV7-8 and TRBJ2-3, with D maybe TRBD2 (6 bases). The CDR3 has 17 residues. With 1 base removed from V and 2 bases from J, the gap between germline ends came to 16 bases. Germline CDR1 SGHVS, CDR2 FQNEAQ. This CDR3 reads CASSLGFRDFSTDTQYF. The CDR3 nucleotides read TGTGCCAGCAGCTTAGGATTCCGGGACTTCTCCACAGATACGCAGTATTTT.

This chain links TRBV7-9 with TRBJ2-1, with D maybe TRBD2 (5 bases). Germline V CDR1 and CDR2: SEHNR, FQNEAQ (reference sequence). The V end lost 5 bases, the J end lost 3 bases, and 14 bases lay between the germline ends. The CDR3 is 15 residues long. The DNA of the CDR3 is TGTGCCAGCAGCGGGAACTGGGAGAGCTACAATGAGCAGTTCTTC. Amino acids: CASSGNWESYNEQFF.

The rearrangement joins TRBV7-8 to TRBJ2-1; 7 positions agree with TRBD1. The CDR3 consists of 15 residues. CDR1 SGHVS and CDR2 FQNEAQ come from the germline V gene. The V gene end was trimmed by 2 bases and the J gene end by 1 base; junction bases not matched to a gene: 2. This CDR3 is CASSLQGVSYNEQFF. The CDR3 coding sequence is TGTGCCAGCAGCTTACAGGGGGTTTCCTACAATGAGCAGTTCTTC.

This chain links TRBV27 with TRBJ2-2; 7 bases match TRBD2. V was clipped by 6 bases and J by 1 base; unmatched bases: 11. Germline V gene data show CDR1 as MNHEY and CDR2 as SMNVEV (reference sequence). The CDR3 spans 17 residues. CDR3 sequence: CASSTLARSWNTGELFF. The CDR3 DNA sequence: TGTGCCAGCAGCACACTAGCGCGCTCCTGGAACACCGGGGAGCTGTTTTTT.

This clone has only one observation. CDR3 amino acids: CASSLVPGREKLFF. CDR3 sequence (DNA): TGTGCCAGCAGCTTAGTGCCAGGGCGAGAAAAACTGTTTTTT. This chain uses TRBV7-9 with TRBJ1-4; tentative D call: TRBD1 (5 bases). CDR1 and CDR2 (germline): SEHNR, FQNEAQ (reference sequence). The V end was cut by 1 base, the J end by 8 bases, with 11 bases between. The CDR3 contains 14 residues. The full variable domain, with the rest looked up from reference TRBV7-9 and TRBJ1-4, is DTGVSQNPRHKITKRGQNVTFRCDPISEHNRLYWYRQTLGQGPEFLTYFQNEAQLEKSRLLSDRFSAERPKGSFSTLEIQRTEQGDSAMYLCASSLVPGREKLFFGSGTQLSVL.

This clone has more than one count but fewer than ten. The chain uses TRBV29-1 and TRBJ2-7, with 8 bases fitting TRBD2. Losses at the gene ends were 6 bases for V and 0 bases for J; bases not matched to a gene: 1. Per the germline V gene, CDR1 is SQVTM and CDR2 is ANQGSEA. The CDR3 totals 12 residues. The CDR3 DNA sequence: TGCAGCGTCACTAGCGGCTCCTACGAGCAGTACTTC. It yields the protein CSVTSGSYEQYF.

V is TRBV7-3 and J is TRBJ2-1; 12 bases align to TRBD2. This CDR3 contains 17 residues. Germline CDR1 reads SGHTA; CDR2 reads FQGTGA. The junction had 12 bases not matched to a gene; V was cut back by 5 bases and J by 7 bases. In DNA, the CDR3 is TGTGCCAGCAGCGCAGTAGGACTAGCGGGAAATAGAAATGAGCAGTTCTTC. This translates into CASSAVGLAGNRNEQFF.

This clone was seen only a few times. The rearrangement uses TRBV5-4 and TRBJ1-2; D unclear. V was pared by 2 bases and J by 8 bases, with 7 bases between. CDR1 and CDR2 from the germline V gene are SGHNT and YYREEE (reference sequence). The CDR3 runs to 11 residues. CDR3 region: CASSFGGGYTF. DNA of the CDR3: TGTGCCAGCAGCTTTGGAGGCGGCTACACCTTC.

This rearrangement joins TRBV16 to TRBJ2-2, with D possibly being TRBD2 (5 bases). The V gene's germline CDR1 is KGHSY and CDR2 FQNENV. Between the trimmed V and J ends, which lost 5 bases and 0 bases, there was a span of 10 bases. CDR3 length equals 15 residues. This chain's CDR3 is CASSDPGSNTGELFF. CDR3 nucleotide sequence: TGTGCCAGCAGCGATCCGGGATCGAACACCGGGGAGCTGTTTTTT. The whole variable domain, filled in from reference TRBV16 and TRBJ2-2, reads GEEVAQTPKHLVRGEGQKAKLYCAPIKGHSYVFWYQQVLKNEFKFLISFQNENVFDETGMPKERFSAKCLPNSPCSLEIQATKLEDSAVYFCASSDPGSNTGELFFGEGSRLTVL.

This chain uses TRBV27 with TRBJ1-1; D remains ambiguous. Germline loops: CDR1 MNHEY, CDR2 SMNVEV (reference sequence). V gave up 3 bases and J gave up 6 bases, with 11 bases separating them. CDR3 length: 13 residues. The DNA of the CDR3 is TGTGCCAGCAGTTTTTTTGGGGAGGCTGAAGCTTTCTTT. Amino acid sequence: CASSFFGEAEAFF.

This clone was detected only a few times. The chain has TRBV25-1 and TRBJ2-1; maybe TRBD2 (5 bases). V shed 3 bases and J shed 9 bases, with 12 bases lying between them. The germline CDR1 and CDR2 sequences are MGHDK and SYGVNS. This CDR3 has 13 amino acids. As DNA, the CDR3 is TGTGCCAGCAGTGACGGGATCATCAGTGAGCAGTTCTTC. Its translation is CASSDGIISEQFF.

The J gene is TRBJ2-1, the V gene TRBV27; TRBD1 matches 8 bases. J was trimmed by 9 bases and V by 2 bases; bases with no gene match: 6. The CDR3 length is 14 residues. The germline gives CDR1 MNHEY, CDR2 SMNVEV (reference sequence). CDR3 residues: CASSLGSGGVEQFF. The CDR3 DNA follows: TGTGCCAGCAGTTTAGGCTCAGGGGGCGTTGAGCAGTTCTTC.

The chain couples TRBV5-1 to TRBJ2-2; 10 bases map to TRBD2. The V gene's germline CDR1 is SGHRS and CDR2 YFSETQ. The CDR3 runs 15 residues. V lost 6 bases, J lost 6 bases, and 8 bases stayed unmatched. The CDR3 coding sequence is TGCGCCAGCAAATCAGCGGGAGGGTTCGCCGGGGAGCTGTTTTTT. As protein: CASKSAGGFAGELFF.

The chain combines TRBV6-5 with TRBJ2-2; tentatively, D is TRBD1 (5 bases). In germline, CDR1 is MNHEY, CDR2 SVGAGI. The V gene lost 2 bases and the J gene lost 7 bases, with 11 bases spanning the gap. The CDR3 has 14 residues. CDR3 sequence: CASSYHDQGGELFF. The CDR3 DNA is TGTGCCAGCAGTTACCATGACCAGGGCGGGGAGCTGTTTTTT.

This sequence joins TRBV19 and TRBJ2-5; the D gene is possibly TRBD1 (6 bases). Trimming stripped 3 bases from V and 6 bases from J, with 14 bases between. The CDR3 consists of 14 residues. Germline V gene data show CDR1 as LNHDA and CDR2 as SQIVND (reference sequence). The CDR3 here is CASSMGLDRQTQYF. CDR3 bases: TGTGCCAGTAGTATGGGGCTCGACAGGCAGACCCAGTACTTC.

J is TRBJ2-4 and V is TRBV27, with TRBD2 identical over 7 bases. The CDR3 is made up of 16 amino acids. V gave up 2 bases and J gave up 6 bases; unmatched junction bases: 10. Germline CDR1 MNHEY, CDR2 SMNVEV (reference sequence). The CDR3 spells CASSLLSDSGGNIQYF. In DNA, the CDR3 is TGTGCCAGCAGTTTACTATCTGACTCGGGAGGAAACATTCAGTACTTC.

This chain links TRBV19 with TRBJ2-1, with 8 bases that match TRBD1. The V and J ends lost 9 bases and 3 bases, in that order; junction bases with no gene match: 4. Germline CDR1 and CDR2: LNHDA and SQIVND (reference sequence). This CDR3 region has 13 residues. The chain's CDR3 is CASRGQGYNEQFF. The CDR3 region has the DNA TGTGCCAGCCGTGGACAGGGCTACAATGAGCAGTTCTTC.

The table lists this clone with a few counts. The rearrangement links TRBV30 to TRBJ2-7, with 8 bases matching TRBD1. The germline CDR1 and CDR2 sequences are GTSNPN and SVGIG (reference sequence). The junction had 0 bases not matched to a gene; V was cut back by 5 bases and J by 0 bases. The CDR3 extends over 12 amino acids. Written as DNA, the CDR3 is TGTGCCTGGCAGGGGGCCTCCTACGAGCAGTACTTC. Its protein is CAWQGASYEQYF.

The chain uses TRBV2 and TRBJ2-7; TRBD1 might be the D (5 bases). V dropped 2 bases and J dropped 5 bases, with 13 bases sitting between them. Looked up from germline, CDR1 is SNHLY and CDR2 is FYNNEI. CDR3 length equals 14 residues. CDR3 DNA: TGTGCCAGCAGTGAAACCTCATGGGGCCACGAGCAGTACTTC. Translation: CASSETSWGHEQYF.

The chain couples TRBV7-8 to TRBJ2-1; TRBD2 matches at 8 bases. Germline CDR1 reads SGHVS; CDR2 reads FQNEAQ. Trimming cost V 6 bases and J 0 bases; bases outside gene matches: 4. This CDR3 region has 15 residues. As DNA, the CDR3 is TGTGCCAGCAGGACTAGCGCTAGCTCCTACAATGAGCAGTTCTTC. Its protein is CASRTSASSYNEQFF.

The chain couples TRBV30 to TRBJ2-3; the match to TRBD2 covers 12 bases. The CDR3 runs 16 residues. Losses at the gene ends were 4 bases for V and 6 bases for J; bases not matched to a gene: 11. CDR1 and CDR2 from the germline V gene are GTSNPN and SVGIG (reference sequence). The DNA of the CDR3 is TGTGCCTGGACTCTTTTCGGGACTAGCGGGTTTGATACGCAGTATTTT. This gives the protein CAWTLFGTSGFDTQYF.

This chain joins TRBV5-1 and TRBJ2-3; 9 nucleotides agree with TRBD2. The V and J ends lost 1 base and 3 bases, in that order; junction bases with no gene match: 3. The CDR3 length is 15 residues. Germline CDR1 SGHRS, CDR2 YFSETQ. The CDR3 sequence: CASSLTGLATDTQYF. As DNA, the CDR3 is TGCGCCAGCAGCTTGACCGGACTAGCGACAGATACGCAGTATTTT.

The chain joins TRBV30 to TRBJ2-1; 8 bases map to TRBD1. With V trimmed by 5 bases and J by 10 bases, 10 bases remained unmatched. Looked up from germline, CDR1 is GTSNPN and CDR2 is SVGIG (reference sequence). This CDR3 spans 13 amino acids. The CDR3 here is CAWCPGTGLEQFF. CDR3 in DNA: TGTGCCTGGTGCCCCGGGACAGGCCTCGAGCAGTTCTTC.